A selection of T cell receptor beta chains follows, all from one sample in a study of regulatory T cells in long-lasting Graves disease. TCRdb reprocessed the multiplex PCR reads with MiXCR, giving one entry per CDR3 protein. The data show approximately 400,000 distinct CDR3 sequences, around a sixth seen once. Sequencing was performed on peripheral blood mononuclear cells (PBMCs), taken at new diagnosis, from a patient treated with antithyroid drugs. These receptors were taken from a female donor with Graves disease. Both conserved end residues are part of each CDR3. A D gene is named only where the DNA matches it firmly. Expanded clones are given a class, and other clones once, few, many or no size at all.

TRBJ2-7 | many | TRBV7-2 | NA | TGTGCCAGCAGCTTTCTATCCGGGGGCCAAGACTACGAGCAGTACTTC | CASSFLSGGQDYEQYF
TRBJ2-3 | many | TRBV10-3 | TRBD2 | TGTGCCATCAGTGTTAGCGGGGGGGCCTCAGATACGCAGTATTTT | CAISVSGGASDTQYF
TRBJ1-1 | many | TRBV28 | NA | TGTGCCAGCAGTTACACCAGGACATACAGGGTAGAGGCTTTCTTT | CASSYTRTYRVEAFF
TRBJ2-1 | NA | TRBV29-1 | NA | TGCAGCACGGCTACAGGGCACAATGAGCAGTTCTTC | CSTATGHNEQFF
TRBJ1-4 | few | TRBV7-2 | NA | TGTGCCAGCAGCTACAACAGGGTCGAAAAACTGTTTTTT | CASSYNRVEKLFF
TRBJ2-7 | many | TRBV20-1 | TRBD2 | TGCAGTGCTAGGCCCGGGACTAGCGGGATTTACGAGCAGTACTTC | CSARPGTSGIYEQYF
TRBJ2-2 | many | TRBV20-1 | NA | TGCAGTGCTAGGGGTATGGTGACCGGGGAGCTGTTTTTT | CSARGMVTGELFF
TRBJ1-1 | many | TRBV5-1 | TRBD1 | TGCGCCAGCAGCCCGCAACAGGGGGCAAGCACTGAAGCTTTCTTT | CASSPQQGASTEAFF
TRBJ2-2 | few | TRBV6-1 | NA | TGTGCCAGCAGCGCCGACAGGATCGACGGGGAGCTGTTTTTT | CASSADRIDGELFF
TRBJ2-1 | many | TRBV6-1 | TRBD2 | TGTGCCAGCAGCAAACTAGCGGGGGGGCTCAATGAGCAGTTCTTC | CASSKLAGGLNEQFF
TRBJ1-1 | few | TRBV6-2/TRBV6-3 | NA | TGTGCCAGCATCGATCTGGGTCGGATGAACACTGAAGCTTTCTTT | CASIDLGRMNTEAFF
TRBJ2-1 | NA | TRBV11-3 | TRBD2 | TGTGCCAGCAGCTCCAGACTAGCGGGAGTCGGTGAGCAGTTCTTC | CASSSRLAGVGEQFF
TRBJ1-5 | few | TRBV3-1 | NA | TGTGCCTGGAGGGGGGGAGAAAATCAGCCCCAGCATTTT | CAWRGGENQPQHF
TRBJ2-1 | many | TRBV4-1 | TRBD2 | TGCGCCAGCAGCCAAGTCTTCCGCGGGGGGGTAAATGAGCAGTTCTTC | CASSQVFRGGVNEQFF
TRBJ2-7 | NA | TRBV6-2/TRBV6-3 | TRBD2 | TGTGCCAGCAGTTACTACGGTGATCCGACTAGCGGGCCTAGAATGCTCTCCTACGAGCAGTACTTC | CASSYYGDPTSGPRMLSYEQYF
TRBJ1-1 | NA | TRBV30 | NA | TGTGCCTGGTTCCCTGGAGGGGCGAGCAACACTGAAGCTTTCTTT | CAWFPGGASNTEAFF
TRBJ2-2 | many | TRBV29-1 | TRBD2 | TGCAGCGTTGTTGGTAGCGGGATCACCGGGGAGCTGTTTTTT | CSVVGSGITGELFF
TRBJ1-1 | many | TRBV5-1 | NA | TGCGCCAGCAGTTTCGGACAGATGAACACTGAAGCTTTCTTT | CASSFGQMNTEAFF
TRBJ1-2 | NA | TRBV6-5 | NA | TGTGCCAGCAGTTACTCTGGACAGCGACGTGGCTACACCTTC | CASSYSGQRRGYTF
TRBJ1-4 | NA | TRBV6-2/TRBV6-3 | NA | TGTGCCAGCAGTTACCGTGAAAAACTGTTTTTT | CASSYREKLFF
TRBJ2-4 | NA | TRBV7-9 | TRBD1 | TGTGCCAGCAGCGCGGGACAGGACGGAAACATTCAGTACTTC | CASSAGQDGNIQYF
TRBJ2-2 | few | TRBV12-3/TRBV12-4 | NA | TGTGCCAGCAGTCTGGACGGACACACCGGGGAGCTGTTTTTT | CASSLDGHTGELFF
TRBJ2-1 | many | TRBV7-9 | TRBD2 | TGTGCCAGCAGCTTAGGGCGACGGACTAGCCACAATGAGCAGTTCTTC | CASSLGRRTSHNEQFF
TRBJ1-2 | few | TRBV9 | TRBD1 | TGTGCCAGCAGCGTAGAGGGGGCAATATATGGCTACACCTTC | CASSVEGAIYGYTF
TRBJ2-7 | NA | TRBV27 | TRBD2 | TGTGCCAGCCGGGGACTAGCGGGAGCCTACGAGCAGTACTTC | CASRGLAGAYEQYF
TRBJ2-3 | few | TRBV6-2/TRBV6-3 | NA | TGCGCCAGCAGCACTGACGGGACCCCGCCAGATACGCAGTATTTT | CASSTDGTPPDTQYF
TRBJ2-2 | NA | TRBV24-1 | TRBD1 | TGTGCCACCAGGGGCGGCAGGGGGCATGTCGGGGAGCTGTTTTTT | CATRGGRGHVGELFF
TRBJ2-7 | many | TRBV5-1 | NA | TGCGCCAGCAGCTTGTCCGGGACACTCTCCTACGAGCAGTACTTC | CASSLSGTLSYEQYF
TRBJ2-3 | NA | TRBV6-4 | NA | TGTGCCAGCAGTGAGCTATCGGGAGGCACAGATACGCAGTATTTT | CASSELSGGTDTQYF
TRBJ2-5 | many | TRBV3-1 | NA | TGTGCCAGCAGCCAATATATCGAGACCCAGTACTTC | CASSQYIETQYF
TRBJ1-2 | many | TRBV18 | NA | TGTGCCAGCTCCTATGGGACAACTTATGGCTACACCTTC | CASSYGTTYGYTF